Listed below are T cell receptor beta chains from one sample, sequenced in a study of PD-1 blockade in classical Hodgkin lymphoma. TCRdb's table, derived via immunoSEQ multiplex PCR, lists solely in-frame clones and lacks some. This sample has over 85,000 clones, with approximately 90% found just once. The material sequenced was peripheral blood mononuclear cells (PBMCs), taken before the fourth cycle of nivolumab. These receptors came from a human donor with classical Hodgkin lymphoma. Each CDR3 is given with its conserved first and last residue. The D gene is left open where the match is weak. Where a row states a size, it is once, few, many or the class of an expanded clone; other rows omit it.

NA	TRBV6-1	NA	TRBJ1-5	CASSEDSPRFSNQPQHF	TGTGCCAGCAGTGAGGACAGTCCACGTTTTAGCAATCAGCCCCAGCATTTT
NA	TRBV27	TRBD1	TRBJ1-1	CASSFPGGNIHRAFF	TGTGCCAGCAGTTTCCCAGGGGGCAATATTCACAGGGCTTTCTTT
NA	TRBV7-9	NA	TRBJ1-1	CASSSGPSWDTEAFF	TGTGCCAGCAGCTCGGGGCCCTCCTGGGACACTGAAGCTTTCTTT
once	TRBV5-1	NA	TRBJ2-1	CASSLDGPHLNEQFF	TGCGCCAGCAGCTTGGACGGACCCCATCTCAATGAGCAGTTCTTC
NA	TRBV10-1	NA	TRBJ1-3	CASSQGTIVGNTIYF	TGCGCCAGCAGTCAAGGGACGATAGTTGGAAACACCATATATTTT
NA	TRBV6-5	NA	TRBJ1-2	CASTFTEGVGYTF	TGTGCCAGCACCTTCACGGAGGGAGTCGGCTACACCTTC
NA	TRBV6-1	NA	TRBJ2-3	CASSSTQTDTQYF	TGTGCCAGCAGTTCCACGCAGACAGATACGCAGTATTTT
NA	TRBV30	TRBD1	TRBJ2-7	CAESRGQGASEQYF	TGTGCCGAAAGCCGGGGACAGGGGGCGTCCGAGCAGTACTTC
NA	TRBV5-5	NA	TRBJ1-2	CASSLFAVGDYGYTF	TGTGCCAGCAGCTTGTTCGCAGTGGGGGACTATGGCTACACCTTC
once	TRBV11-3	NA	TRBJ1-3	CASSLGSSGNTIYF	TGTGCCAGCAGCTTGGGTTCCTCTGGAAACACCATATATTTT
NA	TRBV10-1	NA	TRBJ2-7	CASIPRQNTYEQYF	TGCGCCAGCATACCAAGACAGAACACCTACGAGCAGTACTTC
NA	TRBV5-1	NA	TRBJ1-1	CASSLDVGGNTEAFF	TGCGCCAGCAGCTTGGACGTCGGGGGGAACACTGAAGCTTTCTTT
NA	TRBV5-1	TRBD2	TRBJ2-3	CASTRLAGNTDTQYF	TGCGCCAGCACTCGCTTAGCGGGGAACACAGATACGCAGTATTTT
NA	TRBV4-2	TRBD1	TRBJ2-7	CASSQAGQGSYEQYF	TGTGCCAGCAGCCAAGCGGGACAGGGAAGTTACGAGCAGTACTTC
NA	TRBV19	NA	TRBJ2-5	CASSSRQETQYF	TGTGCCAGTAGCTCCCGGCAGGAAACCCAGTACTTC
NA	TRBV13	TRBD1	TRBJ1-1	CASSPETDRGEAFF	TGTGCCAGCAGCCCTGAAACAGACAGGGGTGAAGCTTTCTTT